The 10 T cell receptor beta chains listed next were all sequenced from one sample in a study of response to subunit inactivated influenza vaccine listed by TCRdb under 2018. Library preparation used RT-PCR. Instrument used: Illumina HiSeq 2500. The public sequencing data were trimmed at Q25 with fastp and processed into clonotypes with MiXCR by TCRdb, which kept only in-frame beta chains. A single entry per CDR3 protein holds the most common genes and DNA from its merged rows. This sample has about half a million distinct CDR3 sequences in its table, and under 9% of those were observed once. The top ten clonotypes cover 10% to 15% of the sample. The sample in question was PBMCs from blood, obtained less than 25 months after vaccination. The receptors shown here come from a man between 50 and 75 years old who received an inactivated influenza vaccine. Donor details come from another sample of the same person, matched by shared clones.

This clonotype occurred many times. V gene TRBV12-3 or TRBV12-4 combines with J gene TRBJ2-7; 8 nucleotides match TRBD1. The CDR3 contains 15 residues. Trimming took 1 base from V and 3 from J; bases not matched to a gene: 5. The CDR3 region has the DNA TGTGCCAGCAGTTTAGAAGGGACAGGCCACTACGAGCAGTACTTC. This sequence encodes CASSLEGTGHYEQYF.

This clonotype came up a few times. The chain uses TRBV10-3 and TRBJ1-1, with a tentative D call TRBD1 (5 bases). Germline V lookup: CDR1 ENHRY, CDR2 SYGVKD. This CDR3 spans 14 amino acids. V was clipped by 0 bases and J by 7 bases, with 12 bases between them. The CDR3 sequence is CAISESAGRGEAFF. As DNA, the CDR3 is TGTGCCATCAGTGAGTCGGCAGGGCGGGGTGAAGCTTTCTTT.

V and J are TRBV20-1 and TRBJ1-1; possible D gene TRBD1, 5 bases. V was clipped by 3 bases and J by 4 bases, with 15 bases between them. CDR1 is DFQATT, CDR2 SNEGSKA, per germline (reference sequence). There are 14 residues in the CDR3. CDR3 DNA: TGCAGTGCTAGGGTAGGACACCCTAGCACTGAAGCTTTCTTT. Residues: CSARVGHPSTEAFF.

The gene calls are TRBV5-1 and TRBJ2-1; TRBD2 aligns across 10 bases. The CDR3 sequence is 14 residues long. The V and J ends lost 1 base and 9 bases, in that order; junction bases with no gene match: 4. CDR1 is SGHRS, CDR2 YFSETQ, per germline. Here the CDR3 DNA reads TGCGCCAGCAGCTTGAACCTAGCGGGAGCTGAGCAGTTCTTC. This gives the protein CASSLNLAGAEQFF.

This clonotype was seen many times. The rearrangement joins TRBV20-1 to TRBJ2-1; a possible D gene is TRBD2 (6 bases). The V end was cut by 3 bases, the J end by 5 bases, with 26 bases between. The germline V gene encodes CDR1 DFQATT and CDR2 SNEGSKA (reference sequence). This CDR3 comprises 18 residues. The CDR3 sequence: CSASPSGGIIIQHNEQFF. DNA of the CDR3: TGCAGTGCTAGTCCATCCGGCGGGATAATCATCCAGCACAATGAGCAGTTCTTC.

This clonotype was recorded a few times. The chain carries TRBV5-1 and TRBJ2-7; TRBD1 might be the D (5 bases). V was shortened by 1 base and J by 5 bases, with 19 bases between the two germline ends. Per the germline V gene, CDR1 is SGHRS and CDR2 is YFSETQ. There are 16 residues in the CDR3. CDR3 bases: TGCGCCAGCAGCTTGAGCAGGGCCCAGATCGGCCACGAGCAGTACTTC. This gives the protein CASSLSRAQIGHEQYF.

This rearrangement joins TRBV25-1 to TRBJ2-7; TRBD1 matches 9 bases. V gave up 9 bases and J gave up 4 bases; unmatched junction bases: 10. Germline V CDR1 and CDR2: MGHDK, SYGVNS. This CDR3 comprises 14 residues. The CDR3 DNA reads as TGTGCCAGTCGACGGACAGGGGAAGGTTACGAGCAGTACTTC. As protein: CASRRTGEGYEQYF.

The chain has TRBV20-1 and TRBJ2-3; TRBD2 aligns across 9 bases. CDR3 length: 17 amino acids. Trimming cost V 0 bases and J 0 bases; bases outside gene matches: 7. Germline CDR1 is DFQATT and CDR2 is SNEGSKA (reference sequence). The CDR3 reads CSARDPPSGASTDTQYF. In DNA, the CDR3 is TGCAGTGCTAGAGATCCGCCTAGCGGGGCTAGCACAGATACGCAGTATTTT.

This chain links TRBV29-1 with TRBJ1-5; TRBD1 might be the D (6 bases). This CDR3 comprises 17 residues. Germline V gives CDR1 SQVTM, CDR2 ANQGSEA. V shed 6 bases and J shed 1 base, with 22 bases lying between them. The CDR3 DNA reads as TGCAGCGTCCTCTTGAGTTCTGGGGGCGGAAGCAATCAGCCCCAGCATTTT. Translating gives CSVLLSSGGGSNQPQHF.

This clonotype came up a few times. The rearrangement joins TRBV18 to TRBJ2-1; no clear D. Trimming removed 2 bases from V and 5 bases from J, with 16 bases in between. The CDR3 runs 16 residues. In germline, CDR1 is KGHSH, CDR2 LQKENI. CDR3 loop: CASSPASSSRNNEQFF. As DNA, the CDR3 is TGTGCCAGCTCACCAGCTAGTAGCTCGAGAAACAATGAGCAGTTCTTC. Using reference TRBV18 and TRBJ2-1 for the parts outside the CDR3, the full variable domain is NAGVMQNPRHLVRRRGQEARLRCSPMKGHSHVYWYRQLPEEGLKFMVYLQKENIIDESGMPKERFSAEFPKEGPSILRIQQVVRGDSAAYFCASSPASSSRNNEQFFGPGTRLTVL.